The 11 T cell receptor beta chains below come from one sample, sequenced in a study of T cells in Graves' hyperthyroidism and ophthalmopathy (dated by TCRdb to 2018 to 2020). Receptors were amplified or captured by multiplex PCR. Sequencing was performed on an Illumina HiSeq 2000. The TCR beta CDR3 regions were amplified from RNA transcripts. A first-round RT-PCR of the TCR CDR3 used the HTBI primer set with the Qiagen OneStep RT-PCR kit. Using fastp at Q25 and MiXCR, TCRdb reprocessed the public reads and kept productive beta chains. Identical CDR3 proteins give one entry, which carries the most common genes and DNA. For this sample the table gives about 550,000 distinct CDR3 sequences, of which around 20% were detected only once. The ten largest clones represent more than 20% of the sample. What was sequenced was blood. These TCRs come from a man aged 18-30 years with Graves' hyperthyroidism.

J is TRBJ2-5 and V is TRBV7-8, with D perhaps TRBD1 or TRBD2 (6 bases each). V dropped 1 base and J dropped 2 bases, with 14 bases sitting between them. Germline CDR1 SGHVS, CDR2 FQNEAQ. The CDR3 is 16 residues long. In nucleotides, the CDR3 is TGTGCCAGCAGCTTAGACCCGGGGGCCCCACAAGAGACCCAGTACTTC. Translating gives CASSLDPGAPQETQYF.

This clonotype showed up many times. The rearrangement uses TRBV12-3 or TRBV12-4 and TRBJ1-3; the D gene is possibly TRBD1 (5 bases). This CDR3 is built from 12 residues. V was trimmed by 10 bases and J by 7 bases, leaving 14 bases between them. The CDR3 loop reads CATTSGLNTIYF. Written as DNA, the CDR3 is TGTGCCACCACCTCGGGGCTTAACACCATATATTTT.

The chain combines TRBV12-3 or TRBV12-4 with TRBJ2-2; TRBD2 matches 9 bases. There are 15 residues in the CDR3. J lost 4 bases, V lost 2 bases, and 2 bases had no gene match. CDR3 nucleotide sequence: TGTGCCAGCAGTTTAATACTAGCGGGCACCGGGGAGCTGTTTTTT. Amino acid sequence: CASSLILAGTGELFF.

In this sample, this clonotype turned up many times. The chain carries TRBV20-1 and TRBJ2-2; D might be TRBD1 (6 bases). The length of the CDR3 is 13 residues. Germline CDR1 reads DFQATT; CDR2 reads SNEGSKA (reference sequence). V lost 7 bases and J 2 bases, leaving 11 bases between the germline ends. The CDR3 nucleotides are TGCAGTGGACAGGCGTCAAACACCGGGGAGCTGTTTTTT. This translates into CSGQASNTGELFF.

This clonotype has at least ten counts. This rearrangement joins TRBV6-1 to TRBJ2-7, with 8 bases matching TRBD1. Germline V gene data show CDR1 as MNHNS and CDR2 as SASEGT. The V gene end was trimmed by 9 bases and the J gene end by 3 bases; junction bases not matched to a gene: 13. The CDR3 consists of 15 residues. CDR3 DNA: TGTGCCAGTAGGCTGTCCGGGACAGGATTCTACGAGCAGTACTTC. Residues: CASRLSGTGFYEQYF.

This clonotype was detected ten times or more. The V call is TRBV12-3 or TRBV12-4, the J call TRBJ2-7; TRBD2 matches at 11 bases. The CDR3 is 15 residues long. The ends lost 5 bases at V and 4 bases at J; junction bases unmatched: 7. The CDR3, as DNA: TGTGCCAGCAGTGACGCGGGACTAGCGGATTACGAGCAGTACTTC. It specifies CASSDAGLADYEQYF.

The table lists this clonotype with many counts. This sequence joins TRBV7-9 and TRBJ1-1; the D gene is possibly TRBD1 (6 bases). The CDR3 runs 13 residues. CDR1 is SEHNR and CDR2 is FQNEAQ in the germline V gene (reference sequence). Trimming took off 5 bases at V and 8 bases at J, with 15 bases between the two ends. CDR3 sequence: CASSPKDGTEAFF. CDR3 in DNA: TGTGCCAGCAGCCCCAAGGACGGGACAGAAGCTTTCTTT.

This clonotype was seen at least ten times. The V call is TRBV30, the J call TRBJ1-1; D gene uncertain. This CDR3 region has 12 residues. V lost 0 bases, J lost 10 bases, and 12 bases lay in between. The germline gives CDR1 GTSNPN, CDR2 SVGIG (reference sequence). CDR3 sequence: CAWSVGSTVAFF. The CDR3 coding sequence is TGTGCCTGGAGTGTAGGCTCTACGGTAGCTTTCTTT.

This clonotype showed up many times. The CDR3 spells CASSLEGLYSGNTIYF. The CDR3 DNA reads as TGTGCCAGCAGTTTAGAGGGCTTGTACTCTGGAAACACCATATATTTT. V gene TRBV12-3 or TRBV12-4 combines with J gene TRBJ1-3; D is uncertain. The V end was cut by 1 base, the J end by 0 bases, with 10 bases between. The CDR3 has 16 residues.

This clonotype appeared many times. The chain employs TRBV6-5 and TRBJ2-2; D might be TRBD1 (7 bases). Trimming took 4 bases from V and 5 from J, leaving 14 bases between them. The CDR3 totals 15 residues. In germline, CDR1 is MNHEY, CDR2 SVGAGI. The CDR3 DNA follows: TGTGCCAGCAGTTTGCAGGGGGGTCGTACCGGGGAGCTGTTTTTT. Translated: CASSLQGGRTGELFF.

This clonotype has a count of ten or more. The chain employs TRBV29-1 and TRBJ1-5; no definite D call. Germline CDR1 is SQVTM and CDR2 is ANQGSEA. The length of the CDR3 is 13 residues. The V end was cut by 5 bases, the J end by 1 base, with 9 bases between. The CDR3 DNA reads as TGCAGCGTTACCGACGGGAGCAATCAGCCCCAGCATTTT. Translating gives CSVTDGSNQPQHF.